The clone carrying this T cell receptor (beta chain) was seen a few times. What it recognizes is unknown. The CDR3 runs 14 residues. Germline V gives CDR1 SQVTM, CDR2 ANQGSEA. The ends were cut back, 5 bases at V and 7 bases at J, with 17 bases in the middle. The sample originates from a study of regulatory T cells in long-lasting Graves disease. Background on the study: For under 3 months, newly diagnosed Graves' patients had been taking antithyroid drugs. Study observations and caveats: Persistent disease was characterized by preferential usage of TRBV28, TRBJ1-2 and TRBJ2-5.

Time point given: newly diagnosed GD, antithyroid drugs for less than 3 months. PBMC RNA served as the TCR library source. Each patient gave approximately 8.8 milliliters of EDTA-anticoagulated peripheral blood. Through Arm-PCR of CDR3 regions and iRepertoire HTBI primers, TCR beta libraries were built. Authors' analysis steps: Analysis of the samples identified 50 to 70 TRBV and around 13 TRBJ segments. In TCRdb, the multiplex PCR reads were re-called with MiXCR into one record per CDR3 protein. The V and J calls, along with clone size, are taken from TCRdb and not from the paper's own processing. Of 300,000 to 400,000 distinct CDR3 sequences detected, 18% appear once; the ten largest clones hold roughly 40%.

This clonotype originated in a female donor with Graves disease. Here the sequenced sample was peripheral blood mononuclear cells (PBMCs), taken at new diagnosis, from a patient treated with antithyroid drugs. The chain combines TRBV29-1 with TRBJ1-4; the D gene is possibly TRBD1 (5 bases). CDR3 sequence reads: CSVSTQGVAEKLFF. The CDR3 DNA is TGCAGCGTTTCGACTCAGGGTGTGGCTGAAAAACTGTTTTTT.